Below, 15 T cell receptor beta chains from the same sample are listed, as sequenced in a study of Ad26.COV2.S vaccination and SARS-CoV-2 variants. Treatment specified: 15 to 20 received Ad26.COV2.S at low or high dose, single or two shots; 5 received placebo; per-sample allocation not given. Repertoires come from day 63 after the first vaccine or placebo injection. Some clones are missing from TCRdb's copy, which holds only in-frame ones; the method was immunoSEQ multiplex PCR. The table lists roughly 700,000 clones, 89% of them singletons. The sample was peripheral blood, taken in a trial of Ad26.COV2.S vaccine versus placebo. The receptors stem from a person between 18 and 65 years old who received the Ad26.COV2.S COVID-19 vaccine or a placebo.

The V call is TRBV6-5, the J call TRBJ2-1, with 9 positions matching TRBD1. Germline CDR1 and CDR2: MNHEY and SVGAGI. This CDR3 has 15 residues. V gave up 8 bases and J gave up 8 bases; unmatched junction bases: 13. As DNA, the CDR3 is TGTGCCAGCGGGCGAAAAGGGACAGGGCCTTATGAGCAGTTCTTC. Its protein product is CASGRKGTGPYEQFF.

This chain uses TRBV6-6 with TRBJ2-3, with 9 bases identical to TRBD2. V lost 2 bases and J lost 7; bases outside the gene matches: 10. CDR3 length equals 16 residues. In germline, CDR1 is MNHNY, CDR2 SVGAGI (reference sequence). The CDR3 protein is CASSYRRAGGTNTQYF. Written as DNA, the CDR3 is TGTGCCAGCAGTTACCGAAGAGCGGGAGGAACCAATACGCAGTATTTT.

The J gene is TRBJ2-1, the V gene TRBV10-3; D not resolved. Trimming removed 3 bases from V and 6 bases from J, with 12 bases in between. The CDR3 consists of 14 residues. Germline values: CDR1 ENHRY, CDR2 SYGVKD. CDR3 DNA sequence: TGTGCCATCAGTGAAGACGGTGGGCTCAATGAGCAGTTCTTC. Amino acids: CAISEDGGLNEQFF.

This clone was picked up a small number of times. This CDR3 is CASSFLGATEAFF. In DNA form, the CDR3 reads TGTGCCAGCAGTTTCTTGGGGGCCACTGAAGCTTTCTTT. This chain uses TRBV6-2 or TRBV6-3 with TRBJ1-1, with D tentatively TRBD1 (6 bases). This CDR3 is 13 amino acids long. V was clipped by 4 bases and J by 4 bases, with 10 bases between them. In germline, CDR1 is MNHEY, CDR2 SVGEGT.

The V and J genes are TRBV3-1 (or the pseudogene TRBV3-2) and TRBJ2-1; 11 bases line up with TRBD2. The ends lost 0 bases at V and 8 bases at J; junction bases unmatched: 9. Per germline, CDR1 LGHDT and CDR2 YNNKEL (reference sequence). This CDR3 is 17 amino acids long. DNA for the CDR3: TGTGCCAGCAGCCAAGATCTAGCGGGAGGAGTAGTCTATGAGCAGTTCTTC. Translation gives CASSQDLAGGVVYEQFF.

This chain links TRBV27 with TRBJ2-5, with 7 bases lining up with TRBD1. The length of the CDR3 is 15 residues. Germline-derived CDR1 and CDR2 are MNHEY and SMNVEV (reference sequence). Trimming took 3 bases from V and 1 from J; bases not matched to a gene: 5. CDR3 residues: CASSFRQGPQETQYF. The DNA for the CDR3 is TGTGCCAGCAGTTTCCGACAGGGACCCCAAGAGACCCAGTACTTC.

The chain has TRBV19 and TRBJ2-3; maybe TRBD2 (6 bases). Trimming shortened V by 3 bases and J by 1 base, and 11 bases separated the two germline ends. From germline, CDR1 is LNHDA and CDR2 SQIVND (reference sequence). This CDR3 is 15 amino acids long. The CDR3 is CASSMEGTRTDTQYF. DNA for the CDR3: TGTGCCAGTAGTATGGAAGGGACTCGCACAGATACGCAGTATTTT.

The V gene is TRBV6-1, the J gene TRBJ2-1; D unclear. CDR3 length: 18 residues. V lost 6 bases and J 6 bases, leaving 27 bases between the germline ends. From germline, CDR1 is MNHNS and CDR2 SASEGT. The CDR3 protein is CASRERSSAELQSNEQFF. Written as DNA, the CDR3 is TGTGCCAGCAGGGAACGTTCTTCGGCGGAATTACAGTCCAATGAGCAGTTCTTC.

This clone has a handful of counts. At the DNA level, this CDR3 is encoded by other sequences in the same sample as well. The rearrangement links TRBV3-1 (or the pseudogene TRBV3-2) to TRBJ2-7, with 12 nucleotides matching TRBD2. Germline V CDR1 and CDR2: LGHDT, YNNKEL (reference sequence). The CDR3 has 15 amino acids. The V segment lost 4 bases and the J segment 4 bases; nucleotides outside the gene matches: 5. The CDR3 nucleotides are TGTGCCAGCAGCCCGCGACTAGCGGGAGTGTACGAGCAGTACTTC. Its protein is CASSPRLAGVYEQYF.

The chain has TRBV3-1 (or the pseudogene TRBV3-2) and TRBJ2-5; 8 positions agree with TRBD2. Germline loops: CDR1 LGHDT, CDR2 YNNKEL (reference sequence). The length of the CDR3 is 14 residues. J gave up 5 bases and V 4 bases, and 6 bases lay outside the gene matches. In DNA, the CDR3 is TGTGCCAGCAGCCTAGCGGGAAGTCCGGAGACCCAGTACTTC. Translating gives CASSLAGSPETQYF.

The V and J genes are TRBV5-4 and TRBJ1-3; D gene uncertain. The V end lost 1 base, the J end lost 2 bases, and 13 bases lay between the germline ends. CDR3 size: 16 residues. CDR1 SGHNT and CDR2 YYREEE come from the germline V gene (reference sequence). The CDR3 reads CASSLSPGSAGNTIYF. The CDR3 DNA reads as TGTGCCAGCAGCTTGAGTCCGGGGTCGGCTGGAAACACCATATATTTT.

The chain carries TRBV4-3 and TRBJ2-1; TRBD2 aligns across 11 bases. J lost 8 bases, V lost 2 bases, and 2 bases had no gene match. This CDR3 region has 14 residues. Germline CDR1 reads LGHNA; CDR2 reads YSLEER. Here the CDR3 reads CASSQSLAGDEQFF. CDR3 DNA sequence: TGCGCCAGCAGCCAATCACTAGCGGGGGATGAGCAGTTCTTC.

The chain recombines TRBV6-5 with TRBJ2-2, with D perhaps matching TRBD1 or TRBD2 (5 bases each). This CDR3 comprises 14 residues. Germline-derived CDR1 and CDR2 are MNHEY and SVGAGI. The V end lost 1 base, the J end lost 5 bases, and 8 bases lay between the germline ends. This CDR3 is CASSYWGSTGELFF. CDR3 nucleotides: TGTGCCAGCAGTTACTGGGGGAGTACCGGGGAGCTGTTTTTT.

Worth noting for this clone: In the same sample, other DNA sequences code for this CDR3. The chain carries TRBV5-1 and TRBJ2-1; 12 bases fit TRBD2. The CDR3 length is 15 residues. CDR1 and CDR2 (germline): SGHRS, YFSETQ. The junction had 2 bases not matched to a gene; V was cut back by 0 bases and J by 7 bases. The DNA of the CDR3 is TGCGCCAGCAGCTTGGGTCTAGCGGGAGGGAATGAGCAGTTCTTC. As protein: CASSLGLAGGNEQFF.

V gene TRBV27 combines with J gene TRBJ2-7; no clear D. The CDR3 is made up of 14 amino acids. V dropped 5 bases and J dropped 1 base, with 12 bases sitting between them. Germline CDR1 and CDR2: MNHEY and SMNVEV (reference sequence). DNA of the CDR3: TGTGCCAGCAGTCCCTACCCGGGTTCCTACGAGCAGTACTTC. Its translation: CASSPYPGSYEQYF.